This T cell receptor (beta chain) is from a study of PD-1 blockade in mismatch repair-deficient tumors. Looking at the study overall: Patients had about 13 mismatch repair-deficient cancer types and were previously treated and progressing. General study points: Rapid post-treatment expansion, then contraction, generally preceding radiologic response, marked tumor-resident clones.

Repertoires were generated with immunoSEQ multiplex PCR, while TCRdb's copy carries only in-frame clones and drops some. The sample lists roughly 110,000 clones, about three quarters occurring once. A remark on this clone: Its antigen remains unidentified.

A few pembrolizumab responders had their TCRs sequenced. The clonotype comes from an adult with mismatch repair-deficient cancer. Sequenced here: peripheral blood, sampled 60 to 65 weeks after starting pembrolizumab.

The CDR3 sequence: CAISRDDRVDNEQFF. The CDR3 DNA sequence: TGTGCCATCAGTCGAGACGACAGGGTGGACAATGAGCAGTTCTTC. The gene calls are TRBV10-3 and TRBJ2-1; TRBD1 matches at 7 bases. Germline CDR1 ENHRY, CDR2 SYGVKD. The CDR3 has 15 amino acids. Germline trimming cut 5 bases from V and 5 bases from J; bases unmatched to any gene: 9.